The 21 T cell receptor beta chains given below trace back to one sample, sequenced in a study of blood T cells in healthy people across ages. Using a J-beta primer mix together with a sample-barcoded 5' primer, a second PCR was run for roughly 7 to 11 cycles. TCRdb re-called the 5' RACE reads with MiXCR, one entry per CDR3 protein. This sample has hundreds of thousands of distinct CDR3 sequences, with 32% found just once. The specimen sequenced was blood. The receptors stem from an elderly woman in good health.

This clonotype has ten or more counts. The J gene is TRBJ2-3, the V gene TRBV29-1; D is perhaps TRBD1 (5 bases). V was clipped by 6 bases and J by 2 bases, with 12 bases between them. The germline gives CDR1 SQVTM, CDR2 ANQGSEA. The length of the CDR3 is 13 residues. DNA for the CDR3: TGCAGCGTCTCACTGACAGTCACAGATACGCAGTATTTT. This encodes CSVSLTVTDTQYF.

This clonotype has a handful of counts. The V gene is TRBV15, the J gene TRBJ1-1; 9 bases are a match to TRBD1. The V and J ends lost 4 bases and 11 bases, in that order; junction bases with no gene match: 11. The CDR3 extends over 14 amino acids. Germline V lookup: CDR1 LNHNV, CDR2 YYDKDF (reference sequence). The CDR3 sequence: CATSTAGTGILAFF. The CDR3, as DNA: TGTGCCACCAGCACGGCCGGGACAGGGATTCTGGCTTTCTTT.

In this sample, this clonotype turned up many times. CDR3 sequence: CASSLRGASTKNIQYF. CDR3 nucleotides: TGTGCCAGCAGTTTAAGGGGGGCATCGACCAAAAACATTCAGTACTTC. V is TRBV12-3 or TRBV12-4 and J is TRBJ2-4; the D gene could be TRBD1 or TRBD2 (6 bases each). This CDR3 is built from 16 residues. The V gene lost 2 bases and the J gene lost 2 bases, with 13 bases spanning the gap.

A single count supports this clonotype. This clone may be a read error of a much larger clone one base away. This rearrangement joins TRBV28 to TRBJ1-2, with 7 bases lining up with TRBD1. CDR3 length: 12 amino acids. Germline V gene data show CDR1 as MDHEN and CDR2 as SYDVKM. The CDR3 coding sequence is TGTGGCAGCAGCCCTCCCAGGGGGGGCTACACCTTC. Protein product: CGSSPPRGGYTF.

This clonotype has ten or more counts. This rearrangement joins TRBV27 to TRBJ2-1; weak D call: TRBD2 (7 bases). CDR1 is MNHEY and CDR2 is SMNVEV in the germline V gene (reference sequence). Trimming cost V 6 bases and J 6 bases, with 18 bases left between them. The CDR3 loop spans 15 amino acids. The CDR3 DNA follows: TGTGCCAGCAGCCCGAGGCGGGGAGGGGGCAATGAGCAGTTCTTC. This codes for CASSPRRGGGNEQFF.

In this sample, this clonotype turned up many times. V is TRBV24-1 and J is TRBJ1-5, with 8 bases matching TRBD1. This CDR3 contains 16 residues. After removal of 3 bases from V and 4 bases from J, the junction contained 7 bases not matched to a gene. Germline assignment: CDR1 KGHDR and CDR2 SFDVKD. The CDR3, as DNA: TGTGCCACCAGTGATGGGGCAGGGGGCTTTAATCAGCCCCAGCATTTT. Its translation is CATSDGAGGFNQPQHF.

This clonotype was seen at least ten times. The chain couples TRBV20-1 to TRBJ1-4; TRBD1 matches 7 bases. The ends lost 6 bases at V and 7 bases at J; junction bases unmatched: 8. This CDR3 region has 13 residues. CDR1 and CDR2 from the germline V gene are DFQATT and SNEGSKA (reference sequence). CDR3 residues: CSALRGRTEKLFF. CDR3 DNA: TGCAGTGCCCTCAGGGGGAGGACTGAAAAACTGTTTTTT.

This clonotype was seen many times. V is TRBV12-3 or TRBV12-4 and J is TRBJ2-5; TRBD1 is a possible D gene (6 bases). The CDR3 contains 14 residues. The V and J ends lost 6 bases and 4 bases respectively, with 15 bases between them. CDR3: CASSLGSGVETQYF. In DNA form, the CDR3 reads TGTGCCAGCAGCCTTGGGTCAGGGGTAGAGACCCAGTACTTC.

This clonotype was seen many times. The rearrangement joins TRBV2 to TRBJ2-1; D not certain. Trimming removed 2 bases at V and 8 bases at J, with 10 bases between. From germline, CDR1 is SNHLY and CDR2 FYNNEI. CDR3 length equals 13 residues. Here the CDR3 reads CASSETPRDEQFF. CDR3 DNA sequence: TGTGCCAGCAGTGAAACCCCACGGGATGAGCAGTTCTTC.

This clonotype came up a few times. The chain uses TRBV5-1 and TRBJ2-5, with 7 positions matching TRBD2. The V and J ends lost 5 bases and 2 bases, in that order; junction bases with no gene match: 6. CDR3 size: 14 residues. Germline V gene lookup returns CDR1 SGHRS and CDR2 YFSETQ. The CDR3 loop reads CASSRGVLQETQYF. In DNA, the CDR3 is TGCGCCAGCAGTCGGGGGGTCCTTCAAGAGACCCAGTACTTC.

This clonotype occurred many times. V gene TRBV7-2 combines with J gene TRBJ1-4, with 9 bases that match TRBD1. The ends lost 1 base at V and 8 bases at J; junction bases unmatched: 2. This CDR3 spans 14 amino acids. CDR1 is SGHTA, CDR2 FQGNSA, per germline. The CDR3 reads CASSLDRGPEKLFF. The DNA of the CDR3 is TGTGCCAGCAGCTTAGACAGGGGGCCCGAAAAACTGTTTTTT.

This clonotype was picked up many times. CDR3 region: CASSLSGVGYTF. CDR3 in DNA: TGTGCCAGCAGCTTATCCGGGGTCGGCTACACCTTC. The chain carries TRBV7-9 and TRBJ1-2; D gene uncertain. The CDR3 spans 12 residues. Germline V lookup: CDR1 SEHNR, CDR2 FQNEAQ (reference sequence). Trimming cost V 2 bases and J 8 bases, with 9 bases left between them.

In its sample, this clonotype was seen many times. The rearrangement joins TRBV5-1 to TRBJ2-7, with D possibly matching TRBD2 (5 bases). This CDR3 is built from 15 residues. V dropped 0 bases and J dropped 2 bases, with 12 bases sitting between them. Germline V gene data show CDR1 as SGHRS and CDR2 as YFSETQ. The CDR3 DNA is TGCGCCAGCAGCTTGGCGGGCCGGGATGCCTACGAGCAGTACTTC. This translates into CASSLAGRDAYEQYF.

This clonotype came up a few times. This chain joins TRBV20-1 and TRBJ2-3, with 10 bases lining up with TRBD2. There are 16 residues in the CDR3. CDR1 and CDR2 from the germline V gene are DFQATT and SNEGSKA (reference sequence). V was pared by 0 bases and J by 4 bases, with 7 bases of the junction left unmatched. The CDR3 nucleotides are TGCAGTGCTAGAGATCCCCGAGCGGGGGGGCCAGATACGCAGTATTTT. Protein: CSARDPRAGGPDTQYF.

This clonotype was counted only a few times. The CDR3 DNA sequence: TGCAGCGTCCATCTAGACAGGAGCTCCTACAATGAGCAGTTCTTC. Its protein is CSVHLDRSSYNEQFF. The J gene is TRBJ2-1, the V gene TRBV29-1; tentative D call: TRBD1 (6 bases). Trimming took off 6 bases at V and 0 bases at J, with 15 bases between the two ends. The CDR3 sequence is 15 residues long. Per germline, CDR1 SQVTM and CDR2 ANQGSEA.

This clonotype was seen repeatedly, ten times or more. The J gene is TRBJ2-1, the V gene TRBV7-3, with TRBD2 as a possible D gene (7 bases). CDR1 SGHTA and CDR2 FQGTGA come from the germline V gene. V lost 5 bases, J lost 3 bases, and 17 bases lay in between. This CDR3 spans 16 amino acids. The CDR3 bases are TGTGCCAGCAGCATGTTTGGGGGGGGCAACTACAATGAGCAGTTCTTC. It encodes CASSMFGGGNYNEQFF.

This clonotype showed up many times. The chain uses TRBV18 and TRBJ2-7; possible D gene TRBD1, 5 bases. There are 14 residues in the CDR3. The V end was cut by 0 bases, the J end by 6 bases, with 12 bases between. CDR1 is KGHSH, CDR2 LQKENI, per germline. CDR3 in DNA: TGTGCCAGCTCACCACCGAGCAGGGTGAGCGAGCAGTACTTC. Protein sequence: CASSPPSRVSEQYF.

The chain uses TRBV6-2 or TRBV6-3 and TRBJ2-7, with D tentatively TRBD1 (5 bases). V dropped 1 base and J dropped 6 bases, with 13 bases sitting between them. Germline values: CDR1 MNHEY, CDR2 SVGEGT. The CDR3 runs 14 residues. CDR3 DNA sequence: TGTGCCAGCAGTTACTTAACAGGTTCGGGCGAGCAGTACTTC. Its translation is CASSYLTGSGEQYF.

The table lists this clonotype with many counts. The chain is built from TRBV7-9 and TRBJ1-1; no definite D call. Germline values: CDR1 SEHNR, CDR2 FQNEAQ (reference sequence). The CDR3 has 14 amino acids. The V and J ends lost 5 bases and 1 base respectively, with 11 bases between them. The CDR3, as DNA: TGTGCCAGCAGCCCCGTCCGGCCGAACACTGAAGCTTTCTTT. It yields the protein CASSPVRPNTEAFF.

This clonotype was picked up a small number of times. This sequence joins TRBV20-1 and TRBJ2-7, with D uncertain. The germline CDR1 and CDR2 sequences are DFQATT and SNEGSKA (reference sequence). This CDR3 is built from 14 residues. The V gene lost 4 bases and the J gene lost 0 bases, with 13 bases spanning the gap. CDR3 bases: TGCAGTGCTATACCGGGCTCCAACTCCTACGAGCAGTACTTC. Its protein product is CSAIPGSNSYEQYF.

The chain combines TRBV5-5 with TRBJ1-5; D might be TRBD1 (5 bases). This CDR3 is 15 amino acids long. Trimming removed 4 bases from V and 7 bases from J, with 18 bases in between. Germline V lookup: CDR1 SGHKS, CDR2 YYEKEE (reference sequence). In nucleotides, the CDR3 is TGTGCCAGCAGCCAGCACCCTCAGGGTATGCAGCCCCAGCATTTT. This translates into CASSQHPQGMQPQHF.